This TCR beta chain came from a study of T cells after yellow fever vaccination. Study-wide background: Low-cell-number fractions were prepared with SMART-Seq v4 Ultra Low Input.

This clonotype came up many times. The antigen remains undetermined. After removal of 5 bases from V and 2 bases from J, the junction contained 9 bases not matched to a gene. This CDR3 contains 15 residues. In germline, CDR1 is SGHAT, CDR2 FQNNGV. 5'RACE template switching generated TCR cDNA, adding a universal primer site and UMIs. Via MiXCR, TCRdb re-called the 5' RACE reads, giving one row per CDR3 protein. The sample yields 350,000 to 450,000 distinct CDR3 sequences, 6.2% seen once. Findings of the study overall: Post-booster repertoires again held most primary-vaccination clones (just under 97% CD4, 75% to 90% CD8). Overlap between CD4 and CD8 compartments was detected for a small share of clonotypes.

The source is a man aged 30 to 45 who received the YFV17D yellow fever vaccine. The V gene is TRBV11-2, the J gene TRBJ2-7; 7 bases line up with TRBD1. The sequencing used PBMCs, collected 5 days after the yellow fever booster vaccination. The CDR3 spells CASSPRDSSTYEQYF. The CDR3, as DNA: TGTGCCAGCAGCCCGAGGGACAGTTCTACCTACGAGCAGTACTTC.